The source of this TCR beta chain is a study of shared clonotypes between healthy human individuals (dated by TCRdb to about 2020). General notes on the study: The cohort included a few men and a couple of women between 18 and 49 years of age. For each donor, CD4 naive and CD4 memory were each run on three plates, CD8 naive on two plates, and CD8 memory on one plate. The study deeply sequenced blood TCR repertoires of about 5 healthy adults to estimate repertoire size and the extent of clonotype sharing between individuals. To increase sequencing depth and limit assay-specific biases, different laboratories used diverse techniques to prepare libraries and sequence TCR repertoires. Leukapheresis yielded between about 0.94 and 8.9 billion PBMCs per donor. The paper as a whole reports these results and caveats: Rarefaction of sorted-subset datasets indicated incomplete sequencing despite the large sequencing depth. When a handful of donors were compared, the shared fraction of clonotypes was around 5% for naive CD4, 3% to 4% for naive CD8, 2.3% for memory CD4, and 0.4% for memory CD8. Because the study included only a small number of donors, the genetic and exposure-history diversity represented was limited. Sampling was restricted to blood, and TCR repertoires in tissues likely differ from the TCR repertoires found in blood. Pairwise subsampling indicated that sequencing depth was expected to affect the degree of clonotype sharing among donors. Clonotypes shared by all four sorted-subset donors showed higher generation probabilities than non-shared clonotypes. Estimated clonotype richness was generally larger for naive than for memory subsets.

CD8 naive samples were obtained by positive selection for CCR7 among CD45RO-negative cells, yielding a CD45RA+CCR7+ population from which TemRA cells were excluded. The donors were healthy, HIV-negative adults who had no recently reported acute infections or vaccinations. Every donor was a Caucasian adult living in Nashville, Tennessee, USA. Blood was collected by leukapheresis, and PBMCs were isolated by Ficoll-Histopaque density gradient centrifugation and then cryopreserved in liquid nitrogen vapor phase. Purity and quantity of every magnetically sorted T cell population were checked by analytical flow cytometry. Each sorted fraction had its genomic DNA isolated and then quantified by UV absorbance on a Nanodrop 2000c. Reading from cysteine to phenylalanine, the CDR3 counts 12 amino acids. The entry retains the CDR3 DNA only, 36 bases that are in frame from base 1. V is pared back by 4 bases and J by 1 base, with 7 bases lying between the germline termini. CDR1 and CDR2 are drawn from the germline V gene: SQVTM, ANQGSEA.

Using the deep immunoSEQ assay, multiplex PCR amplified TCR CDR3 regions from genomic DNA. For each cell subset, the extracted genomic DNA was distributed evenly across all wells of several immunoSEQ 96-well plates, and each plate served as one replicate. Each replicate PCR for sorted subsets received 150 to 250 ng genomic DNA, equal to about 30,000 T cell genomes. Purified libraries were measured with a Qubit 3.0 fluorometer, size-checked on a Bioanalyzer 2100, and measured again with the KAPA Library Quantification kit. A separate single-read 150-cycle Illumina NextSeq 550 flow cell was used to sequence each immunoSEQ 96-well plate. Per the source publication's procedure: Because only junctional sequences without quality scores were contained in the immunoSEQ output, filtering matching that applied to full-length reads could not be performed. Sequences were annotated with PyIR, a Python wrapper for IgBLAST v1.9, and V/J genes and CDR3 were assigned using IMGT germline references. Reads were removed for weak V/J assignments (E-value above 1e-6), missing CDR3, stop codons, out-of-frame junctions, or ambiguous translated residues. V3J clonotypes were defined by identical inferred V gene, J gene, and CDR3 amino acid sequence. Percentage overlap between repertoires was calculated by dividing the number of shared unique clonotypes by the size of the smaller repertoire. Repertoire richness was assessed with RTK rarefaction, the Chao1 estimator, and Recon v2.1 estimates of unobserved clonotypes. For all TCRbeta clonotypes obtained by the gDNA method from a handful of donors, generation probabilities were computed with OLGA. Not all clones reach the TCRdb copy of this immuneACCESS table, which keeps in-frame sequences only. Checked studies attribute under half of the gap to unresolved V genes and leave the rest unexplained. V, J and clone size were drawn from that table, and D and trimming were deduced from the DNA. Across this sample there are hundreds of thousands of clones, with 98% seen only once. The ten biggest clones cover approximately 0.33% of the sample.

In the case of this clone: What this receptor recognizes is not known. No clone much larger than this one lies a single base away; base qualities are absent.

Sequencing was performed on naive CD8+ T cells sorted from blood. What the cell subset or site label conveys for this sample: CD45RA+CCR7+. Rearrangement joined TRBV29-1 to TRBJ1-1, with the D gene too uncertain to name. The receptor comes from a man aged 25 to 45 in good health. At the DNA level, the sequence is TGCAGCGTTGTTTTGGGGAACACTGAAGCTTTCTTT. It codes for CSVVLGNTEAFF.